A selection of T cell receptor beta chains follows, all from one sample in a study of human T cells and chemical hapten exposure. TCRdb called the reads again in MiXCR, with one record for every CDR3 protein. The sample holds around 120,000 distinct CDR3 sequences; roughly 8.5% are singletons and the top ten take around 1.4%. The sample consisted of whole blood. The source is a human donor in good health. Some clones in this sample may be carry-over from other donors' samples. CDR3s include the opening cysteine and the closing phenylalanine or tryptophan. Each record gives: D gene, V gene, J gene, clone size, CDR3 protein, CDR3 DNA. A D gene is named only where the DNA matches it firmly. Size is omitted from some rows. Given values are once, few, many or a class for expanded clones.

NA	TRBV19	TRBJ1-4	NA	CASSMTVEEKLFF	TGTGCCAGTAGTATGACGGTGGAGGAAAAACTGTTTTTT
NA	TRBV29-1	TRBJ2-1	NA	CSGRGVSSYNEQFF	TGCAGCGGTCGCGGGGTTAGCTCCTACAATGAGCAGTTCTTC
NA	TRBV21-1	TRBJ1-5	many	CASSKTGYWQPQHF	TGTGCCAGCAGCAAGACAGGGTATTGGCAGCCCCAGCATTTT
TRBD1	TRBV6-6	TRBJ1-1	NA	CASSHLTGTMNTEAFF	TGTGCCAGCAGCCACCTGACAGGGACCATGAACACTGAAGCTTTCTTT
TRBD2	TRBV27	TRBJ2-3	few	CASSSGLAGGQDSTDTQYF	TGTGCCAGCAGTTCCGGACTAGCGGGGGGGCAGGATTCCACAGATACGCAGTATTTT
NA	TRBV3-1	TRBJ1-1	many	CASSQEDGMNTEAFF	TGTGCCAGCAGCCAAGAGGACGGGATGAACACTGAAGCTTTCTTT
NA	TRBV5-4	TRBJ2-3	NA	CASSLRDSSDTQYF	TGTGCCAGCAGCCTACGGGACTCTTCTGATACGCAGTATTTT
NA	TRBV7-9	TRBJ1-6	many	CASSLEALSTEGYNSPLHF	TGTGCCAGCAGCTTAGAGGCCTTGAGTACAGAGGGGTATAATTCACCCCTCCACTTT
NA	TRBV10-3	TRBJ2-1	NA	CAISLQGSPYNEQFF	TGTGCCATCAGCCTCCAGGGGTCCCCGTACAATGAGCAGTTCTTC
TRBD2	TRBV14	TRBJ2-1	NA	CASSQLAGGIPYNEQFF	TGTGCCAGCAGCCAACTCGCGGGGGGCATCCCCTACAATGAGCAGTTCTTC
NA	TRBV20-1	TRBJ2-7	few	CSARAGDEQYF	TGCAGTGCTAGAGCGGGAGACGAGCAGTACTTC
NA	TRBV9	TRBJ2-3	few	CASSVASDTQYF	TGTGCCAGCAGCGTAGCTTCAGATACGCAGTATTTT
TRBD2	TRBV6-2/TRBV6-3	TRBJ2-1	NA	CASSRRLAGDHYNEQFF	TGTGCCAGCAGTCGTCGACTAGCGGGCGACCACTACAATGAGCAGTTCTTC
TRBD1	TRBV5-5	TRBJ2-7	few	CASSPVRGQEQYF	TGTGCCAGCAGTCCTGTTAGGGGGCAGGAGCAGTACTTC
TRBD1	TRBV20-1	TRBJ2-1	few	CSAQGDRSYEQFF	TGCAGTGCCCAAGGGGACAGGTCCTATGAGCAGTTCTTC
TRBD1	TRBV6-5	TRBJ2-7	NA	CASRESDRGMVEQYF	TGTGCCAGCAGGGAAAGCGACAGGGGGATGGTCGAGCAGTACTTC
TRBD1	TRBV7-9	TRBJ1-1	NA	CASSLAGDRNTEAFF	TGTGCCAGCAGCTTAGCCGGGGACAGGAACACTGAAGCTTTCTTT
TRBD2	TRBV2	TRBJ2-3	NA	CASVAGPNTDTQYF	TGTGCCAGCGTAGCGGGGCCAAACACAGATACGCAGTATTTT
NA	TRBV7-2	TRBJ1-1	NA	CASSLYQEGGTEAFF	TGTGCCAGCAGCTTATATCAGGAGGGCGGCACTGAAGCTTTCTTT
NA	TRBV5-1	TRBJ2-1	many	CASSLDGLYNEQFF	TGCGCCAGCAGCTTGGATGGATTGTACAATGAGCAGTTCTTC
NA	TRBV12-3/TRBV12-4	TRBJ2-3	few	CASSRRRDPSTDTQYF	TGTGCCAGCAGCCGCCGCCGGGATCCTAGCACAGATACGCAGTATTTT
TRBD1	TRBV7-2	TRBJ2-2	NA	CASSSTGPGELFF	TGTGCCAGCAGCTCGACAGGGCCCGGGGAGCTGTTTTTT